This passage covers 3 T cell receptor beta chains from one sample sequenced in a study of shared clonotypes between healthy human individuals. Measured with immunoSEQ multiplex PCR; TCRdb has only the in-frame clones, and not every one. Of about 490,000 clones listed, 70% to 85% are singletons. Sequencing was done on a sample of PBMCs. These TCRs come from a woman aged 35 to 49 in good health. Some clones in this sample may be carry-over from other donors' samples.

The DNA of the CDR3 is TGTGCCAGCAGCCCACCGACAGGGAGAGGTGAAAAACTGTTTTTT. Translation: CASSPPTGRGEKLFF. This chain links TRBV9 with TRBJ1-4, with 7 nucleotides matching TRBD1. Per the germline V gene, CDR1 is SGDLS and CDR2 is YYNGEE. The length of the CDR3 is 15 residues. With V trimmed by 4 bases and J by 7 bases, 10 bases remained unmatched.

Worth noting for this clone: This sample also contains other DNA sequences that code for the same CDR3. This chain links TRBV7-3 with TRBJ2-1; D is ambiguous. The CDR3 runs to 12 residues. Trimming stripped 4 bases from V and 10 bases from J, with 11 bases between. Per germline, CDR1 SGHTA and CDR2 FQGTGA. CDR3 in amino acids: CASSSRAGEQFF. The CDR3 DNA reads as TGTGCCAGCAGCTCCCGGGCCGGGGAGCAGTTCTTC. Looking up the rest from reference TRBV7-3 and TRBJ2-1 gives the full variable domain: GAGVSQTPSNKVTEKGKYVELRCDPISGHTALYWYRQSLGQGPEFLIYFQGTGAADDSGLPNDRFFAVRPEGSVSTLKIQRTERGDSAVYLCASSSRAGEQFFGPGTRLTVL.

The chain combines TRBV6-1 with TRBJ2-4, with TRBD1 matching 7 bases. V lost 0 bases and J lost 2; bases outside the gene matches: 1. Germline V gene lookup returns CDR1 MNHNS and CDR2 SASEGT. This CDR3 has 15 amino acids. In nucleotides, the CDR3 is TGTGCCAGCAGTGAAGCGGGACAGACCAAAAACATTCAGTACTTC. Encoded protein: CASSEAGQTKNIQYF.